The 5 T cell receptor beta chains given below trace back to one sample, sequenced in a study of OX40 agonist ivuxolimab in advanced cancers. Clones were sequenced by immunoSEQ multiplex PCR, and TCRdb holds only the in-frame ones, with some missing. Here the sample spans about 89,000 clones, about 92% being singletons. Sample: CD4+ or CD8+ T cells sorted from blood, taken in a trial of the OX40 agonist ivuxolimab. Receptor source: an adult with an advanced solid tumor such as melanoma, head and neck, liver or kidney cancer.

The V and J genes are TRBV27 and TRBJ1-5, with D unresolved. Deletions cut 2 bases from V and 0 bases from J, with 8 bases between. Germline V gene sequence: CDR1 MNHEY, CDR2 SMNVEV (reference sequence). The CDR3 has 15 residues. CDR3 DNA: TGTGCCAGCAGTTTAAGACTTTTTAGCAATCAGCCCCAGCATTTT. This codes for CASSLRLFSNQPQHF.

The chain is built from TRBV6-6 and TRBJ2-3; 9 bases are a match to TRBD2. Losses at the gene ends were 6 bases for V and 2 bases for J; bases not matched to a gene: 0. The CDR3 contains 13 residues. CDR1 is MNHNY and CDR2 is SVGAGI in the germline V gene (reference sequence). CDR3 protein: CASRGLATDTQYF. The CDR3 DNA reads TGTGCCAGCAGGGGACTAGCCACAGATACGCAGTATTTT.

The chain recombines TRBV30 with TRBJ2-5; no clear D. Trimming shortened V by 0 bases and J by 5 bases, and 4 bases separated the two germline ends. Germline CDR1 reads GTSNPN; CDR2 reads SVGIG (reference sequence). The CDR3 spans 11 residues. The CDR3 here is CAWSVYETQYF. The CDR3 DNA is TGTGCCTGGAGTGTGTATGAGACCCAGTACTTC.

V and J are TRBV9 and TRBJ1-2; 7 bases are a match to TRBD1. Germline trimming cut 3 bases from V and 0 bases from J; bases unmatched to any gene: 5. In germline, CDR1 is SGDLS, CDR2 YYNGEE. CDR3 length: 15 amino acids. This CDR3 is CASSAFQGANYGYTF. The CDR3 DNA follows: TGTGCCAGCAGCGCCTTCCAGGGGGCTAACTATGGCTACACCTTC.

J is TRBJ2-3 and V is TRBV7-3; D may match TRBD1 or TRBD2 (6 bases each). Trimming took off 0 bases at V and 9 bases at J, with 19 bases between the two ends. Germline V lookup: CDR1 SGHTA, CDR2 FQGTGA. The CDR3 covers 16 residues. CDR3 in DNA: TGTGCCAGCAGCTTAACGCCCATAGGGGGGCAATCCACGCAGTATTTT. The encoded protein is CASSLTPIGGQSTQYF.